The T cell receptor (beta chain) under discussion was sequenced for a study of long-term antiretroviral therapy in people with HIV. The study, taken as a whole, reports: Therapy changes, viral resistance and ART adherence were not documented in the available data. Collection spanned 2004 to 2017; ART regimens may be less effective than current ones. Upon ART, diversity increased but remained lower than transplant donor controls.

Everyone in the study who had HIV was treated in the United States. Sequencing used immunoSEQ v3.0 at survey level. Clones were sequenced by immunoSEQ multiplex PCR, and TCRdb holds only the in-frame ones, with some missing. Among around 31,000 clones, approximately 91% were seen once, and the ten largest hold around 7.8%. Trimming removed 3 bases at V and 4 bases at J, with 17 bases between. Germline assignment: CDR1 SGDLS and CDR2 YYNGEE. The CDR3 sequence is 15 residues long. Concerning this clone itself: The antigen is not known.

The sequence was obtained from a man aged 45-65 years with HIV. The rearrangement links TRBV9 to TRBJ2-7; D uncertain. This material consisted of unsorted PBMCs, taken roughly 5 years before starting antiretroviral therapy. CDR3 nucleotides: TGTGCCAGCAGCGCAGAGTCCCGGCTGGGGTACGAGCAGTACTTC. It is translated as CASSAESRLGYEQYF.